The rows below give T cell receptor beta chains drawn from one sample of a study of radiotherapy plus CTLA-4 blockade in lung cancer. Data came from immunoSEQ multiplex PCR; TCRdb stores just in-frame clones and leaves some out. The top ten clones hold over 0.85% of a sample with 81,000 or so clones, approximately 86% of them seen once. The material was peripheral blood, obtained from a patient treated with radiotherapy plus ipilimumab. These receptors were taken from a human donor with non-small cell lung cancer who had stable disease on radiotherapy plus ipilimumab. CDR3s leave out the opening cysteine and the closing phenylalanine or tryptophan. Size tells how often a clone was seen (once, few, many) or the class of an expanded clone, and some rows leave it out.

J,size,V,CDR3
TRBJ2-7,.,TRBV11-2,ASRKGGSNNEQY
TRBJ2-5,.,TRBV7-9,ASSSGGVPQETQY
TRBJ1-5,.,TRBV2,ASRGRDRVDQPQH
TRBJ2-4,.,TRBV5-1,ASSPPYGTLQY
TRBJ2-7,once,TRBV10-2,ASILDTGNYEQY
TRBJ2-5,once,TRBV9,ASSVAAGGLQETQY
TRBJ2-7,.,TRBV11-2,ASSLTSGSPEQY
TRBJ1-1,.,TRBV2,ASSEIIAVTEAF
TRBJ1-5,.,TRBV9,ARSEGGAGSNQPQH
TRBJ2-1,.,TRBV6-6,ASSYERMNNEQF
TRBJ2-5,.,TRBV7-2,ASSFGGAGETQY
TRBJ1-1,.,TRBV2,ASSLKGGSGTEAF
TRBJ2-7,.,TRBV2,ANEGLAGTNEQY
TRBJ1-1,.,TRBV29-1,SVAQSNTEAF
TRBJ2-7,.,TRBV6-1,ASNLGLAGDEQY
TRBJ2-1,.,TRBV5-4,ASSEGLFYNEQF
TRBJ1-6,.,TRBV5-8,ASRFRGTGDSPLH
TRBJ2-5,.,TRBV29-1,SAEPGSKQETQY
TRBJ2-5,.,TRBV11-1,ASSLEDRGYQETQY
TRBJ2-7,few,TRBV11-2,ASSHPFRSSYEQY
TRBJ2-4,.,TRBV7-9,ASSLGGANQNIQY
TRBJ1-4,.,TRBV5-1,ASSKDRGSNEKLF
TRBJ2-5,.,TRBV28,ASSWDNQETQY
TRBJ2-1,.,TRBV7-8,ASSRGSATNEQF
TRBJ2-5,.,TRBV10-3,AIGTSGEETQY
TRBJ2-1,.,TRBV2,ASSVYGRDEQF
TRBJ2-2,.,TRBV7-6,ASSLFREARELF
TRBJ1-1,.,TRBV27,ASSYGRRGGNTEAF
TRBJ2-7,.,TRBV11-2,ASSRDRGWVTYEQY
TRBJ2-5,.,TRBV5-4,ASSSVAGGETQY
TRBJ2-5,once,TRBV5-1,ASSLGGIQETQY
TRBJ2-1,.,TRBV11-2,ASSLELIHEQF
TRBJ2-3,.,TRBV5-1,ASSLYSGGTDTQY
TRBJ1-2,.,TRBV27,ASSLSQGSYGYT
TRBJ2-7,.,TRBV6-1,ASSDLYYEQY
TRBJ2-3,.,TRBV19,ASSAQGQGSADTQY
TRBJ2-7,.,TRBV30,AWRGPPTYEQY
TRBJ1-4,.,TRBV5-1,ASSSTSGTGVGEKLF
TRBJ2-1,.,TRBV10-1,ASSNQGRASGTHTGSYNEQF
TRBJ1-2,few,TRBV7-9,ASSSRDRGAHGYT
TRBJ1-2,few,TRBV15,ATSGGSGYGYT
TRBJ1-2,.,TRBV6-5,ASSFGGSSEWGYT
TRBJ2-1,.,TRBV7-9,ASSLARGFHEQF
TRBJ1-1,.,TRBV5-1,ASSLVRQGGVNTEAF
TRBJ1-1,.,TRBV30,AWSVRYWISGTGGAGDTEAF
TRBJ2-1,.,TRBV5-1,ASSWTTSSYEQF
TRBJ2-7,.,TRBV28,ASSSPGDRASYEQY